This T cell receptor beta chain was identified in a study of control samples from healthy donors and cancer patients. The CDR3 loop spans 15 amino acids. Trimming shortened V by 5 bases and J by 4 bases, and 18 bases separated the two germline ends. Germline assignment: CDR1 SGHTA and CDR2 FQGNSA. Clones were sequenced by immunoSEQ multiplex PCR, and TCRdb holds only the in-frame ones, with some missing. The sample yields tens of thousands of clones, 70% to 90% seen once. The chain couples TRBV7-2 to TRBJ2-7; D is possibly TRBD1 or TRBD2 (5 bases each). This TCR was recovered from a woman aged 55-69 years with lung cancer. Sequenced input: PBMCs. CDR3 region: CASSLGTRARYEQYF. For the CDR3, the DNA is TGTGCCAGCAGCCTCGGGACCCGGGCACGGTACGAGCAGTACTTC.